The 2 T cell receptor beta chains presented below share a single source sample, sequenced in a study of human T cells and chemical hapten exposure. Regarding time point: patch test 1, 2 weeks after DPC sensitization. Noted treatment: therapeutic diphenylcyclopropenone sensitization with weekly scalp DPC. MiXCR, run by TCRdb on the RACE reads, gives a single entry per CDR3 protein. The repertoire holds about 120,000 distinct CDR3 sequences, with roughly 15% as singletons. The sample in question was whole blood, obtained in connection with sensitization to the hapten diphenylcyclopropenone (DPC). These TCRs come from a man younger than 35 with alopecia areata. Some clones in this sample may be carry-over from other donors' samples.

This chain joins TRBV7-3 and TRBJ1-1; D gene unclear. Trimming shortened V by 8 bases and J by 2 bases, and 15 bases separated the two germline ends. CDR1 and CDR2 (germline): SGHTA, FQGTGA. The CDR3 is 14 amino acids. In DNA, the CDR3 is TGTGCCAGCCAACCCCAGGCCCTTAACACTGAAGCTTTCTTT. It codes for CASQPQALNTEAFF.

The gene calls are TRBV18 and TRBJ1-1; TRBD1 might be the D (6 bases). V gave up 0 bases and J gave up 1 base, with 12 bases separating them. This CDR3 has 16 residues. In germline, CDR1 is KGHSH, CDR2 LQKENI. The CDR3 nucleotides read TGTGCCAGCTCACCACCGGGGGGACAAAGGAACACTGAAGCTTTCTTT. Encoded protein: CASSPPGGQRNTEAFF. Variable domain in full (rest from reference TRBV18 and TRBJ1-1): NAGVMQNPRHLVRRRGQEARLRCSPMKGHSHVYWYRQLPEEGLKFMVYLQKENIIDESGMPKERFSAEFPKEGPSILRIQQVVRGDSAAYFCASSPPGGQRNTEAFFGQGTRLTVV.